This TCR beta chain was captured by sequencing in a study of T cells in Graves' hyperthyroidism and ophthalmopathy. TCR beta CDR3 regions were amplified from RNA. HTBI primers were used for first-round RT-PCR of the TCR CDR3. TCRdb independently ran MiXCR on the multiplex PCR reads; one entry per CDR3 protein. Among approximately 370,000 distinct CDR3 sequences, approximately 17% were seen once, and the ten largest hold approximately 35%. There are a few counts of this clonotype. Germline V lookup: CDR1 SQVTM, CDR2 ANQGSEA. This CDR3 is built from 12 residues. Deletions cut 6 bases from V and 3 bases from J, with 10 bases between.

Specimen: blood. The gene calls are TRBV29-1 and TRBJ2-3; D gene ambiguous. The sequence came from a woman aged 30 to 39 with Graves' hyperthyroidism that later progressed to Graves' ophthalmopathy. CDR3 sequence: CSVETRTDTQYF. The DNA for the CDR3 is TGCAGCGTAGAGACCCGGACAGATACGCAGTATTTT.